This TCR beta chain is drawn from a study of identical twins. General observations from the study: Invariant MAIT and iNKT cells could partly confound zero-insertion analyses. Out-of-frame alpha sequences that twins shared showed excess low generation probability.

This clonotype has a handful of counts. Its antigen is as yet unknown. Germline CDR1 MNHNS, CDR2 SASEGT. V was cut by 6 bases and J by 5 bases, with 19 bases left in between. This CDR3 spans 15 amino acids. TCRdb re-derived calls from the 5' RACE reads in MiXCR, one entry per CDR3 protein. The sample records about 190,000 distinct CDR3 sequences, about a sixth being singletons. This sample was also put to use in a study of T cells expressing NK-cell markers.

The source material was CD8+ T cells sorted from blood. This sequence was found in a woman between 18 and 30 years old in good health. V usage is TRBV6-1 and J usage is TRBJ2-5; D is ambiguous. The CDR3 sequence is CASSPKSRSLETQYF. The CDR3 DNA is TGTGCCAGCAGCCCCAAGAGCAGGAGTCTTGAGACCCAGTACTTC.